This TCR beta chain appears in the sequencing data of a study of Graves' ophthalmopathy and Graves' hyperthyroidism. Study context: Hyperthyroidism was considered stable when no ophthalmopathy appeared within 18 months of follow-up.

Hyperthyroidism patients had new diagnoses, durations under 2 months, and ages of 18 to 65. With respect to this clonotype: Its antigen remains unidentified. This may come from a read error, since a much larger clone is one base off.

RNA transcripts served as template for amplifying TCR beta CDR3 sequences. An opening RT-PCR round employed HTBI primers and preceded a second-round multiplex PCR. Each CDR3 protein is one row after TCRdb ran MiXCR on the multiplex PCR reads. The profile covers roughly 1.1 million distinct CDR3 sequences, with about 38% appearing a single time and around 10% taken by the ten largest. The V gene end was trimmed by 0 bases and the J gene end by 6 bases; junction bases not matched to a gene: 6. This CDR3 spans 15 amino acids. The germline gives CDR1 SGDLS, CDR2 YYNGEE. Study-wide results and caveats: Also, most clonotypes expanded in the thyroid above 0.001 frequency appeared in blood.

J is TRBJ1-2 and V is TRBV9; TRBD1 aligns across 9 bases. Sequenced sample: peripheral blood or thyroid tissue (not recorded which). This TCR came from an adult man with Graves' hyperthyroidism. The CDR3 region has the DNA TGTGCCAGCAGCGTAGATGAACGGACAGGGGATGGCTACACCTTC. Protein sequence: CASSVDERTGDGYTF.